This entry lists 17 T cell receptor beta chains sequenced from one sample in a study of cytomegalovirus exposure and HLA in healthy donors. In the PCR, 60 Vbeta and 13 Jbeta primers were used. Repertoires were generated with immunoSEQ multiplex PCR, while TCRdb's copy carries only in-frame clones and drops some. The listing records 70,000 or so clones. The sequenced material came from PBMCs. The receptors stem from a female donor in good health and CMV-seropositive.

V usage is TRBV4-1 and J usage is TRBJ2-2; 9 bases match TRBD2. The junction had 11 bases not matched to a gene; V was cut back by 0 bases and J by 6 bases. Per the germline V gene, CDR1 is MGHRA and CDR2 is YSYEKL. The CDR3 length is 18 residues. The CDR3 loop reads CASSQDLSASGEAGELFF. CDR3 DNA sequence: TGCGCCAGCAGCCAAGATCTGTCGGCTAGCGGGGAAGCCGGGGAGCTGTTTTTT.

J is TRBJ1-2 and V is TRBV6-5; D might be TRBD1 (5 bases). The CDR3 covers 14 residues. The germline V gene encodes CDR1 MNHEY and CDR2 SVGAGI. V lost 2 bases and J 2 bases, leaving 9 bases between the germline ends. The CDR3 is CASSYGGGNYGYTF. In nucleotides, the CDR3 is TGTGCCAGCAGTTACGGGGGGGGAAACTATGGCTACACCTTC.

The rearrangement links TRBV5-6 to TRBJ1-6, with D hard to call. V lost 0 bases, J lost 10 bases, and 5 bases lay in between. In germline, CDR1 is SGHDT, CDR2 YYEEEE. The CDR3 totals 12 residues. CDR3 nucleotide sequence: TGTGCCAGCAGCTTGGGACAATCACCCCTCCACTTT. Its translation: CASSLGQSPLHF.

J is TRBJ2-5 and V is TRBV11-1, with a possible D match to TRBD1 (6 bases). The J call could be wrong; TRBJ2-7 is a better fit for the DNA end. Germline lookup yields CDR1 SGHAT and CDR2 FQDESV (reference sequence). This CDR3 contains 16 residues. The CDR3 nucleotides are TGTGCCAGCAGCCTCACAAGGGACACCTCCCCCTACGAGCAGTACTTC. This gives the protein CASSLTRDTSPYEQYF.

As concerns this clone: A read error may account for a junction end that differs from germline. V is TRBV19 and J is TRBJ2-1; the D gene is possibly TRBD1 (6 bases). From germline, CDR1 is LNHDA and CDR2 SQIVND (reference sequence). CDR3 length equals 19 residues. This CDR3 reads CASSSRGGLGRSSDNEQFF. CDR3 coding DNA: TGTGCCAGTAGTAGCAGGGGCGGGTTAGGCCGGAGCTCCGACAATGAGCAGTTCTTC.

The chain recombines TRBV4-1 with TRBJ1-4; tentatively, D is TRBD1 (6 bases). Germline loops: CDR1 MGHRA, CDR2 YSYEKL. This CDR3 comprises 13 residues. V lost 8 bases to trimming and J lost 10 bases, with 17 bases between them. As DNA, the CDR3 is TGCGCCAGCCGACTGGGGGGGGCAGGAAAACTGTTTTTT. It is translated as CASRLGGAGKLFF.

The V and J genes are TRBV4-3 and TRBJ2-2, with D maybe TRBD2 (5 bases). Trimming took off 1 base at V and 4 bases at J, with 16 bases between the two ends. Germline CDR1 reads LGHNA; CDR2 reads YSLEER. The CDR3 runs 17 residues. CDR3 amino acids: CASSQGRRLATTGELFF. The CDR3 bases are TGCGCCAGCAGCCAAGGACGGCGGCTAGCAACCACCGGGGAGCTGTTTTTT.

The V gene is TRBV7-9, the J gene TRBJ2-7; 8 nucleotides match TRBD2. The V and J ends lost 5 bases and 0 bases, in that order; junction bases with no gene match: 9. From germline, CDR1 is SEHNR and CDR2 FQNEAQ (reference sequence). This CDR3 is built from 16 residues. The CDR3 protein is CASSLLAGGSSYEQYF. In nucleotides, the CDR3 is TGTGCCAGCAGCCTCCTGGCGGGGGGAAGCTCCTACGAGCAGTACTTC.

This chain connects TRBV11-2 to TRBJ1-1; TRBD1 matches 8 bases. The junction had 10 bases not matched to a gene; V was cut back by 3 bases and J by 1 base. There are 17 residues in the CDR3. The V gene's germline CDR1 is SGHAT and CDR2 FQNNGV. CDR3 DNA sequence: TGTGCCAGCAGCTTGGGGACAGGCGTATCCCCGAACACTGAAGCTTTCTTT. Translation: CASSLGTGVSPNTEAFF.

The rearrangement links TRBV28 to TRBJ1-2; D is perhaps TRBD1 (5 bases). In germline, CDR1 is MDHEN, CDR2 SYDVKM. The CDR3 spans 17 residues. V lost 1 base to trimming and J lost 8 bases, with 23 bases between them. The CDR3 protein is CASSLSGDGPGNWGYTF. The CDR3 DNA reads TGTGCCAGCAGTTTATCGGGGGATGGCCCTGGGAATTGGGGCTACACCTTC.

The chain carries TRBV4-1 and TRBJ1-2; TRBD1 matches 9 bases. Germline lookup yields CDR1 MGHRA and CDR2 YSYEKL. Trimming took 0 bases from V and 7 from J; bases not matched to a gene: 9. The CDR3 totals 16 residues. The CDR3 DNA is TGCGCCAGCAGCCAAGATCCGACAGGGGGATCTCGTGGCTACACCTTC. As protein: CASSQDPTGGSRGYTF.

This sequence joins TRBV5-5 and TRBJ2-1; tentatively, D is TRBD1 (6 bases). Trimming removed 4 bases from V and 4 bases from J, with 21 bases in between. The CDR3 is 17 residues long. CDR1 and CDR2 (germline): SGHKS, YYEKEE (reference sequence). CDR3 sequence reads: CASSSTGLVSFYNEQFF. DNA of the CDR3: TGTGCCAGCAGCAGCACAGGGTTGGTGTCCTTTTACAATGAGCAGTTCTTC.

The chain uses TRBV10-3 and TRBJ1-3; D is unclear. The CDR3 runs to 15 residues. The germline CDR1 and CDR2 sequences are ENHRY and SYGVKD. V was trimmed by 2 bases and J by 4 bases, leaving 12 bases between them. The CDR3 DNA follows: TGTGCCATCAGTGAGAGGAGTGAGGCGGGAAACACCATATATTTT. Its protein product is CAISERSEAGNTIYF.

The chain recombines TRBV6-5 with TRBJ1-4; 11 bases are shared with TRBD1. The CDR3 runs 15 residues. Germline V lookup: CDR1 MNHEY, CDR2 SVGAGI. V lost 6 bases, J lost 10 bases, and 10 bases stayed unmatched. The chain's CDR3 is CASSTGTGGRGKLFF. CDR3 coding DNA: TGTGCCAGCAGCACCGGGACAGGGGGGAGAGGAAAACTGTTTTTT.

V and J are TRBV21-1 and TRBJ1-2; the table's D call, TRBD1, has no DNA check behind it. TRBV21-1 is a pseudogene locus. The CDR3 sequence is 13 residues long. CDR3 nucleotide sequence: TGTGCCAGCATCCTACAGGGGGGGAATGGCTACACCTTC. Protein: CASILQGGNGYTF.

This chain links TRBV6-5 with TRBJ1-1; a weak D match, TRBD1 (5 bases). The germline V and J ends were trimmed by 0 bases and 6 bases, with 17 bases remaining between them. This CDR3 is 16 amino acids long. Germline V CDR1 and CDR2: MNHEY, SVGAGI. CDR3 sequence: CASSYSRGGDFAEAFF. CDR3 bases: TGTGCCAGCAGTTACTCTCGGGGAGGGGATTTCGCTGAAGCTTTCTTT.

The CDR3 loop is CASREGTVGSEQYF. The CDR3 bases are TGTGCCAGCAGGGAGGGGACAGTAGGGAGCGAGCAGTACTTC. This chain uses TRBV6-5 with TRBJ2-7; tentative D call: TRBD1 (7 bases). V was cut by 6 bases and J by 6 bases, with 18 bases left in between. The CDR3 has 14 amino acids. Germline values: CDR1 MNHEY, CDR2 SVGAGI.